This T cell receptor beta chain originates from a study of T cells in Graves' hyperthyroidism and ophthalmopathy. Study as a whole: Before any treatment, at initial diagnosis, peripheral blood was collected.

The investigators amplified TCR beta CDR3 regions from RNA transcripts. The TCR CDR3 first-round RT-PCR relied on the HTBI primer set. One entry per CDR3 protein results from TCRdb running MiXCR on the multiplex PCR reads. The table records more than 300,000 distinct CDR3 sequences, about a sixth of them present only once. For this clonotype: A much larger clone is a single base away; this may be a read error.

CDR3 length equals 14 residues. CDR1 and CDR2 from the germline V gene are DFQATT and SNEGSKA (reference sequence). The sequence derives from a woman aged 30 to 39 with Graves' hyperthyroidism that later progressed to Graves' ophthalmopathy. The sequenced material came from blood. This rearrangement joins TRBV20-1 to TRBJ1-2; perhaps TRBD1 as D (6 bases). CDR3 protein: CSASTDRTNYGYIF. CDR3 coding DNA: TGCAGTGCTAGTACAGACAGGACTAACTATGGCTACATCTTC.